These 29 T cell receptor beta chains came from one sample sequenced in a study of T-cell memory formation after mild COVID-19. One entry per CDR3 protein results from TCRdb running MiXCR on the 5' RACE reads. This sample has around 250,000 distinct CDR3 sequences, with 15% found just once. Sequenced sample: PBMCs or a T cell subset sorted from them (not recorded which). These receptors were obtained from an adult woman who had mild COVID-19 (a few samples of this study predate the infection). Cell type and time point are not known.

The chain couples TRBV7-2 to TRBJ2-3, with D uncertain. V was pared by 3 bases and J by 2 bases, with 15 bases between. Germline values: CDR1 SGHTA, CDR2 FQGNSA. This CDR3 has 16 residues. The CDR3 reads CASSFQPGPFTDTQYF. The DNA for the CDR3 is TGTGCCAGCAGCTTCCAGCCTGGGCCGTTCACAGATACGCAGTATTTT.

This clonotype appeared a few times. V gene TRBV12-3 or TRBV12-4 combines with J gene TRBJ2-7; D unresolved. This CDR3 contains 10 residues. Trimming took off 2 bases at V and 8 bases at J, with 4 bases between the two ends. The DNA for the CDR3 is TGTGCCAGCAGTTTATATCAGCAGTACTTC. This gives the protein CASSLYQQYF.

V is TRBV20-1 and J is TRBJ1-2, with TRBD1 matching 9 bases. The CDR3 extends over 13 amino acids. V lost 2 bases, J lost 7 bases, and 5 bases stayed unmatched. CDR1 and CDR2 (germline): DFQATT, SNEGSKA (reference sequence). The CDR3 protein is CSARFGQGTGYTF. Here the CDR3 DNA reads TGCAGTGCTAGATTTGGACAGGGGACTGGCTACACCTTC.

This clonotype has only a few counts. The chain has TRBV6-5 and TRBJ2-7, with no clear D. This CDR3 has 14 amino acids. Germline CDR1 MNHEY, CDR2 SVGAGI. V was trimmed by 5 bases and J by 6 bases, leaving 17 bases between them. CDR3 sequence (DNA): TGTGCCAGCAGTGCCCAGGCTCCACCTGGCGAGCAGTACTTC. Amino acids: CASSAQAPPGEQYF.

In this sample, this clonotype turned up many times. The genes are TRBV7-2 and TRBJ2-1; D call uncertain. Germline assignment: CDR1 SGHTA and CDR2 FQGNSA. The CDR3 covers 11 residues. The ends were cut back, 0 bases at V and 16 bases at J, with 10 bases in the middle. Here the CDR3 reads CASSLALDIFF. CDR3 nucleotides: TGTGCCAGCAGCTTAGCCCTAGATATTTTCTTC.

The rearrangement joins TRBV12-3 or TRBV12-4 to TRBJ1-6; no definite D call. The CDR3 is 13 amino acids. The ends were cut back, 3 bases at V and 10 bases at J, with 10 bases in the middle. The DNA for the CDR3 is TGTGCCAGCAGTTTGACTGCTCGGTCACCCCTCCACTTT. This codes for CASSLTARSPLHF.

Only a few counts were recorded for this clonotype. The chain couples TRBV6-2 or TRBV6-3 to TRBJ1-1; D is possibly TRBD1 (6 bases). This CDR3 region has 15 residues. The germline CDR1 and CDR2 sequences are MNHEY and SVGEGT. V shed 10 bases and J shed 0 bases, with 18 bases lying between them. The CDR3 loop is CATNGRGLMNTEAFF. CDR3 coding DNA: TGTGCCACCAACGGCAGGGGACTAATGAACACTGAAGCTTTCTTT.

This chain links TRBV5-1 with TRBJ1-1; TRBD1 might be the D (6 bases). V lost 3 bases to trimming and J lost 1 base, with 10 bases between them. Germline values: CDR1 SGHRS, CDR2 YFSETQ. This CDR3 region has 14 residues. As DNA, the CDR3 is TGCGCCAGCAGCTCGACAGGTCAGAACACTGAAGCTTTCTTT. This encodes CASSSTGQNTEAFF.

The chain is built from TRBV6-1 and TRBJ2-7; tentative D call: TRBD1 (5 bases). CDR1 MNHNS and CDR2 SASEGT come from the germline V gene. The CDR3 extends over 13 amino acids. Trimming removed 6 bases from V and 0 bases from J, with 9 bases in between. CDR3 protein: CASRTEISYEQYF. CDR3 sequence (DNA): TGTGCCAGCAGGACAGAGATCTCCTACGAGCAGTACTTC.

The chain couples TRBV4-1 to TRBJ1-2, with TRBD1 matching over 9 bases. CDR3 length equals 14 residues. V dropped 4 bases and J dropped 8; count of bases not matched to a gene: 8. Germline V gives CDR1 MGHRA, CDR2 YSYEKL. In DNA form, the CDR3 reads TGCGCCAGCAGCCCCGCGGACAGGGGAGGCGGCTACACCTTC. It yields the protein CASSPADRGGGYTF.

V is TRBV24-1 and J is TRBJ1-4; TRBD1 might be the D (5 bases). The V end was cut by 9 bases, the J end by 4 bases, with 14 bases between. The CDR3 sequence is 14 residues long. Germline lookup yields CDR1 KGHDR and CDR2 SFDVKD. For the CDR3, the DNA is TGTGCCACCGGAGGGACGGGTGATAATGAAAAACTGTTTTTT. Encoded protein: CATGGTGDNEKLFF.

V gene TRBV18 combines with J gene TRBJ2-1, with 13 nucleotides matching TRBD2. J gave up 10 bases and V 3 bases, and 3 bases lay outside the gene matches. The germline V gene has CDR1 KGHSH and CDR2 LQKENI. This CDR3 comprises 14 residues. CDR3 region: CASSPAGLAGEQFF. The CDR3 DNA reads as TGTGCCAGCTCACCTGCGGGACTAGCGGGGGAGCAGTTCTTC.

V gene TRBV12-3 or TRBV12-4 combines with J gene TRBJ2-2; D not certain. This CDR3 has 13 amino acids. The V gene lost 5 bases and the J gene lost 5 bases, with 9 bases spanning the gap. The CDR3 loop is CASSRQVTGELFF. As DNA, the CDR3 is TGTGCCAGCAGTCGACAAGTTACCGGGGAGCTGTTTTTT.

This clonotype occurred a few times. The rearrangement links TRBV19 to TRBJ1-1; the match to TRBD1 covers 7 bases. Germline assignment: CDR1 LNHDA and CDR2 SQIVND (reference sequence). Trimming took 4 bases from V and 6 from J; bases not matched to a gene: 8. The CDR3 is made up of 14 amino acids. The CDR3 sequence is CASSRDRVSPEAFF. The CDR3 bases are TGTGCCAGTAGTAGAGACAGGGTTTCCCCTGAAGCTTTCTTT. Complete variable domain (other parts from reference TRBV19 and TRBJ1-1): DGGITQSPKYLFRKEGQNVTLSCEQNLNHDAMYWYRQDPGQGLRLIYYSQIVNDFQKGDIAEGYSVSREKKESFPLTVTSAQKNPTAFYLCASSRDRVSPEAFFGQGTRLTVV.

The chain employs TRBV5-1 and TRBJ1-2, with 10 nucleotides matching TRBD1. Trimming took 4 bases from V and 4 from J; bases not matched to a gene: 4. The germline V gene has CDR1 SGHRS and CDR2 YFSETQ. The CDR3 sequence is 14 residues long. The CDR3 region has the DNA TGCGCCAGCAGCGCCGGACAGGGGGGCTATGGCTACACCTTC. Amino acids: CASSAGQGGYGYTF.

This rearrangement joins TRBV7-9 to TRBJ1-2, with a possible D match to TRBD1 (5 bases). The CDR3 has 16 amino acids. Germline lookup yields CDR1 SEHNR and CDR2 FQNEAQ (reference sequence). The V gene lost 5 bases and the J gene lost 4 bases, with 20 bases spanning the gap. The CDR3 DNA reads TGTGCCAGCAGCCCCCTGGCGGGAGAAAGGGGCTATGGCTACACCTTC. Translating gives CASSPLAGERGYGYTF.

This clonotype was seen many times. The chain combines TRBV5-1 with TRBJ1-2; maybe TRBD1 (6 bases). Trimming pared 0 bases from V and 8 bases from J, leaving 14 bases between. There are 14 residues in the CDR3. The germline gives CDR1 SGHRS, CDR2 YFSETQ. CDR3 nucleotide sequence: TGCGCCAGCAGCTTGGGGAGACAGGATGGCGGCTACACCTTC. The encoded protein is CASSLGRQDGGYTF.

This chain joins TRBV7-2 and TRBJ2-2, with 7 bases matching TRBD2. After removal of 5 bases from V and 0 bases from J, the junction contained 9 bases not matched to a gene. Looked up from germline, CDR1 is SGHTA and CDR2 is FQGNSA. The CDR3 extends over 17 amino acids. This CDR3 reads CASSPLLLAANTGELFF. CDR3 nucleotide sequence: TGTGCCAGCAGCCCCCTACTGCTAGCGGCGAACACCGGGGAGCTGTTTTTT.

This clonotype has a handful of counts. This CDR3 reads CASSKLTDQPQHF. In DNA form, the CDR3 reads TGTGCCAGCAGTAAACTTACGGATCAGCCCCAGCATTTT. The V gene is TRBV7-9, the J gene TRBJ1-5; D is unresolved. This CDR3 is 13 amino acids long. The V end lost 6 bases, the J end lost 5 bases, and 11 bases lay between the germline ends. CDR1 is SEHNR and CDR2 is FQNEAQ in the germline V gene (reference sequence).

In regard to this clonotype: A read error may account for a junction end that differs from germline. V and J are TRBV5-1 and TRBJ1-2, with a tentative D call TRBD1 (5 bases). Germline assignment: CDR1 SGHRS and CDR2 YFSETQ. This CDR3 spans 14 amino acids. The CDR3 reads CASSLGGLRDGYTF. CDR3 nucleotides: TGCGCCAGCAGTTTGGGGGGTCTTCGTGATGGCTACACCTTC.

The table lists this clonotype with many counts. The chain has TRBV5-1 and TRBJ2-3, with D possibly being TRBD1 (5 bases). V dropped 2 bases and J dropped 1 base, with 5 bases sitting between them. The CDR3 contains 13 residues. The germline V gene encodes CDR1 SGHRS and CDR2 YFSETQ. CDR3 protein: CASSLQGTDTQYF. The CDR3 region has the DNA TGCGCCAGCAGCTTACAGGGCACAGATACGCAGTATTTT.

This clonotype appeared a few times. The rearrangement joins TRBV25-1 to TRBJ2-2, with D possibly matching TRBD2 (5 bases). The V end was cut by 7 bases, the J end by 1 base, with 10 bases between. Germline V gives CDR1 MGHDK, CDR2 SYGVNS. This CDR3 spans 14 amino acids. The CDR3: CASKLDWNTGELFF. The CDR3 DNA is TGTGCCAGCAAACTGGACTGGAACACCGGGGAGCTGTTTTTT. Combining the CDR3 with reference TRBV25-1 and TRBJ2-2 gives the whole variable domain EADIYQTPRYLVIGTGKKITLECSQTMGHDKMYWYQQDPGMELHLIHYSYGVNSTEKGDLSSESTVSRIRTEHFPLTLESARPSHTSQYLCASKLDWNTGELFFGEGSRLTVL.

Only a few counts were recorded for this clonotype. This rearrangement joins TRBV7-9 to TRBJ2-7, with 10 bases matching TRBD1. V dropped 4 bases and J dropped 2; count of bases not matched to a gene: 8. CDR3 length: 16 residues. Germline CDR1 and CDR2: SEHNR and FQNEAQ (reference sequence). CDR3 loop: CASSSGGQGRPYEQYF. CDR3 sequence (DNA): TGTGCCAGCAGCTCAGGGGGACAGGGGCGACCCTACGAGCAGTACTTC.

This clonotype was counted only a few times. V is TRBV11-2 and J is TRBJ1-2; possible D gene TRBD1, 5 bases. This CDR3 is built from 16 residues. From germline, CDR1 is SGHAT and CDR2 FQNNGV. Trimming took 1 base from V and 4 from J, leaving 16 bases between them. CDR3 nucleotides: TGTGCCAGCAGCTTAGGGTGGGAGTATGGGGGCTATGGCTACACCTTC. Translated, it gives CASSLGWEYGGYGYTF.

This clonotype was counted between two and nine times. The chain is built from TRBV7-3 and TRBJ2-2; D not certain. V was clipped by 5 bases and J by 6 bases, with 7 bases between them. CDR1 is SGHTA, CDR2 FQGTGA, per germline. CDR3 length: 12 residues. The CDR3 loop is CASSPTAGELFF. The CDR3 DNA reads TGTGCCAGCAGCCCCACCGCCGGGGAGCTGTTTTTT.

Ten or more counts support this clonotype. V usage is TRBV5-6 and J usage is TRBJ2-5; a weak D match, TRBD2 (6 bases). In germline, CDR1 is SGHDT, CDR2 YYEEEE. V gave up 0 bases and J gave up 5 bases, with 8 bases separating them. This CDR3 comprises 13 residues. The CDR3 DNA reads TGTGCCAGCAGCTTGGACAGCGGGGAGACCCAGTACTTC. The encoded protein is CASSLDSGETQYF.

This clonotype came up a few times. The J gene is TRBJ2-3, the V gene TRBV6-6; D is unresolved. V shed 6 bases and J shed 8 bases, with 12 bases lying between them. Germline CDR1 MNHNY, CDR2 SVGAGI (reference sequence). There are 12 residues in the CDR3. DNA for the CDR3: TGTGCCAGCAGCCCCCCCTGGGGTACGCAGTATTTT. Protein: CASSPPWGTQYF.

CDR3 in amino acids: CASSLGLAGGLTDTQYF. For the CDR3, the DNA is TGCGCCAGCAGCTTGGGACTAGCGGGGGGCCTCACAGATACGCAGTATTTT. The rearrangement links TRBV5-1 to TRBJ2-3; 13 positions agree with TRBD2. Germline V lookup: CDR1 SGHRS, CDR2 YFSETQ. This CDR3 has 17 amino acids. Trimming took 0 bases from V and 2 from J; bases not matched to a gene: 3.

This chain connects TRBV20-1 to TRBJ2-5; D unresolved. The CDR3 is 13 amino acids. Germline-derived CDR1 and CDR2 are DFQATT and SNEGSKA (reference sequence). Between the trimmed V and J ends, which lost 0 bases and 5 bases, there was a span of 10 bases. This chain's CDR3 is CSARDHLPETQYF. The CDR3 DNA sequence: TGCAGTGCTAGAGATCATCTCCCCGAGACCCAGTACTTC.